Listed here are 12 T cell receptor beta chains from one sample, sequenced in a study of T cell responses to AZD1222 COVID-19 vaccine. Libraries were prepared by immunoSEQ multiplex PCR; TCRdb keeps only in-frame clonotypes and omits some of them. The table lists roughly 260,000 clones, about 92% of them singletons. The sequences come from peripheral blood, collected on day 0 of AZD1222 vaccination. All receptors come from an adult in good health.

This clone was detected only once. This chain links TRBV6-5 with TRBJ1-4; D uncertain. The germline V gene encodes CDR1 MNHEY and CDR2 SVGAGI. The V end was cut by 7 bases, the J end by 4 bases, with 13 bases between. CDR3 length: 14 amino acids. CDR3 sequence: CASTEGVNNEKLFF. The CDR3, as DNA: TGTGCCAGCACCGAAGGAGTAAATAATGAAAAACTGTTTTTT.

In the case of this clone: Other DNA sequences in the same sample also yield this CDR3. V and J are TRBV9 and TRBJ1-2, with 8 bases that match TRBD1. Germline assignment: CDR1 SGDLS and CDR2 YYNGEE. J was trimmed by 4 bases and V by 2 bases; bases with no gene match: 4. The CDR3 contains 14 residues. CDR3 nucleotides: TGTGCCAGCAGCGTTGGACAGGGCCCCTATGGCTACACCTTC. Translating gives CASSVGQGPYGYTF.

The J gene is TRBJ1-5, the V gene TRBV5-6, with D uncertain. The germline V and J ends were trimmed by 3 bases and 3 bases, with 19 bases remaining between them. Germline V lookup: CDR1 SGHDT, CDR2 YYEEEE. This CDR3 comprises 17 residues. CDR3 coding DNA: TGTGCCAGCAGCTCCGGGCCTTTTTCGGGCCCCAATCAGCCCCAGCATTTT. It is translated as CASSSGPFSGPNQPQHF.

This clone was seen a single time. This chain uses TRBV3-1 (or the pseudogene TRBV3-2) with TRBJ1-2; unclear D gene. Trimming took 0 bases from V and 2 from J, leaving 10 bases between them. The CDR3 sequence is 15 residues long. The germline V gene has CDR1 LGHDT and CDR2 YNNKEL (reference sequence). Here the CDR3 reads CASSQDGSPNYGYTF. The CDR3 DNA is TGTGCCAGCAGCCAAGATGGGTCCCCAAACTATGGCTACACCTTC.

The chain couples TRBV5-6 to TRBJ1-2, with D possibly TRBD1 on 6 matching bases. The V end was cut by 0 bases, the J end by 5 bases, with 17 bases between. The CDR3 is 16 residues long. Germline-derived CDR1 and CDR2 are SGHDT and YYEEEE. CDR3 in DNA: TGTGCCAGCAGCTTGGTGATCCTGGGGGGGCAGTATGGCTACACCTTC. Its translation is CASSLVILGGQYGYTF.

V usage is TRBV28 and J usage is TRBJ2-7, with 9 bases lining up with TRBD1. V shed 5 bases, J shed 2 bases, and the junction held 4 bases outside the gene matches. The CDR3 spans 14 residues. CDR1 and CDR2 from the germline V gene are MDHEN and SYDVKM. The CDR3 DNA sequence: TGTGCCAGCAGTATGACAGGGGGTACCTACGAGCAGTACTTC. Amino acid sequence: CASSMTGGTYEQYF.

The chain combines TRBV7-6 with TRBJ2-7; TRBD2 might be the D (5 bases). V shed 1 base and J shed 0 bases, with 10 bases lying between them. CDR3 length: 15 residues. From germline, CDR1 is SGHVS and CDR2 FNYEAQ. The chain's CDR3 is CASSLEVGVSYEQYF. The CDR3 DNA follows: TGTGCCAGCAGCTTAGAAGTCGGGGTCTCCTACGAGCAGTACTTC.

CDR3 bases: TGTGCCAGCAGCCTCGCCACCCTAAAAGGAAACTCACCCCTCCACTTT. The encoded protein is CASSLATLKGNSPLHF. V usage is TRBV5-5 and J usage is TRBJ1-6; D unresolved. Germline CDR1 is SGHKS and CDR2 is YYEKEE (reference sequence). Between the trimmed V and J ends, which lost 4 bases and 10 bases, there was a span of 21 bases. CDR3 length: 16 residues.

This chain joins TRBV27 and TRBJ1-6, with 7 bases aligning to TRBD1. The CDR3 covers 14 residues. J lost 7 bases, V lost 6 bases, and 6 bases had no gene match. CDR1 is MNHEY, CDR2 SMNVEV, per germline (reference sequence). Here the CDR3 reads CASSPGQVNSPLHF. DNA for the CDR3: TGTGCCAGCAGCCCCGGACAGGTCAATTCACCCCTCCACTTT.

The V call is TRBV14, the J call TRBJ1-6; D unclear. V dropped 5 bases and J dropped 8 bases, with 16 bases sitting between them. CDR3 size: 15 residues. Per germline, CDR1 SGHDN and CDR2 FVKESK. Here the CDR3 DNA reads TGTGCCAGCAGCTCCCCCCGGACCCGACATTCACCCCTCCACTTT. Protein product: CASSSPRTRHSPLHF.

The V call is TRBV3-1 (or the pseudogene TRBV3-2), the J call TRBJ2-3; D not certain. This CDR3 spans 14 amino acids. Germline V gene data show CDR1 as LGHDT and CDR2 as YNNKEL (reference sequence). Trimming removed 4 bases from V and 4 bases from J, with 12 bases in between. CDR3 DNA sequence: TGTGCCAGCAGCCCATGGCCAGACCCAGATACGCAGTATTTT. Translated: CASSPWPDPDTQYF.

The chain carries TRBV4-1 and TRBJ1-3, with unresolved D. V lost 1 base to trimming and J lost 0 bases, with 7 bases between them. Per the germline V gene, CDR1 is MGHRA and CDR2 is YSYEKL. The CDR3 is 15 residues long. CDR3 sequence reads: CASSQVKYSGNTIYF. CDR3 DNA sequence: TGCGCCAGCAGCCAAGTGAAATACTCTGGAAACACCATATATTTT.